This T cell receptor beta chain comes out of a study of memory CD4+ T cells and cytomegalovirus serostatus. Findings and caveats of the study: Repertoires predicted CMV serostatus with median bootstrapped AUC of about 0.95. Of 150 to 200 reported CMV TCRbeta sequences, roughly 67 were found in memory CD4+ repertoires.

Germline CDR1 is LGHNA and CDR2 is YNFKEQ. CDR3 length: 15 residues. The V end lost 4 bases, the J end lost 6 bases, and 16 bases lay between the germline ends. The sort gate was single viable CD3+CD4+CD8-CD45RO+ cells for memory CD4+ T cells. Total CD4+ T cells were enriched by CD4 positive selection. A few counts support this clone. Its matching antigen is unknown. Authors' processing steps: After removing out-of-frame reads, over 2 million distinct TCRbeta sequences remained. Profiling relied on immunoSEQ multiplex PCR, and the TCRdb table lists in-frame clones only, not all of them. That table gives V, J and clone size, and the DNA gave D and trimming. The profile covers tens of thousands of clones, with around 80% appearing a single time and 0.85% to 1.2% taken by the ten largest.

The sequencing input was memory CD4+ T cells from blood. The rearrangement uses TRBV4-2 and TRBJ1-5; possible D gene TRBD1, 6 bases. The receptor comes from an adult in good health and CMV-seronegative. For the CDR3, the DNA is TGTGCCAGCAGCCCGGAGGAGGGGGGCCTTCAGCCCCAGCATTTT. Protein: CASSPEEGGLQPQHF.